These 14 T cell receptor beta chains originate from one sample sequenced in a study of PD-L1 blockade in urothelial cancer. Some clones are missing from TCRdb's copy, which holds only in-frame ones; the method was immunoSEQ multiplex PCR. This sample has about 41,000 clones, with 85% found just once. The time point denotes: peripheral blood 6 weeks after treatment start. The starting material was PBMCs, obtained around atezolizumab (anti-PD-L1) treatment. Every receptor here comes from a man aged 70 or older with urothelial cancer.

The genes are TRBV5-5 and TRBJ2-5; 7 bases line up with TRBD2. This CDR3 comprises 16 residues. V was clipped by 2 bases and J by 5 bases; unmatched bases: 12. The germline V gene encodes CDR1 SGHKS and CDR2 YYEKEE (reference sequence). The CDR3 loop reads CASSLMKLAEPETQYF. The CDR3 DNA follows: TGTGCCAGCAGCTTAATGAAGCTAGCGGAACCTGAGACCCAGTACTTC.

The CDR3 sequence: CASSLTGSKENTIYF. The CDR3 nucleotides read TGTGCCAGCAGCCTGACAGGGAGTAAGGAAAACACCATATATTTT. The chain recombines TRBV5-5 with TRBJ1-3; 7 bases align to TRBD1. V lost 4 bases, J lost 6 bases, and 10 bases stayed unmatched. The length of the CDR3 is 15 residues. The germline CDR1 and CDR2 sequences are SGHKS and YYEKEE (reference sequence).

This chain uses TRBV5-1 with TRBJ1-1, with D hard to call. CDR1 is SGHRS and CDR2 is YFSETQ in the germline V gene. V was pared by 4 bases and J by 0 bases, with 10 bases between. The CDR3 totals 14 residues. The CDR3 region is CASSPLNMNTEAFF. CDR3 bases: TGCGCCAGCAGCCCCCTCAACATGAACACTGAAGCTTTCTTT.

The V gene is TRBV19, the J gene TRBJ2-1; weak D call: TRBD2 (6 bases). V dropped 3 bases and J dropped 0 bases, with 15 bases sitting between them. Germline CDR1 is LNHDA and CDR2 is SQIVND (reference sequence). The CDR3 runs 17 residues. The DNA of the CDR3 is TGTGCCAGTAGTATTGGAGGGGCCGCCAGCTCCTACAATGAGCAGTTCTTC. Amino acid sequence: CASSIGGAASSYNEQFF.

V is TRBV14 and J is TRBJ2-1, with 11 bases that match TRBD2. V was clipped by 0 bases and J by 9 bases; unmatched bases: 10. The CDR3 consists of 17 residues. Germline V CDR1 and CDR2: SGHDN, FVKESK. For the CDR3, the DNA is TGTGCCAGCAGCCAAGATCAAGCTAGCGGGAGGCGCAGTGAGCAGTTCTTC. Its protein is CASSQDQASGRRSEQFF. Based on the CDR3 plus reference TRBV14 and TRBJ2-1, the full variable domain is EAGVTQFPSHSVIEKGQTVTLRCDPISGHDNLYWYRRVMGKEIKFLLHFVKESKQDESGMPNNRFLAERTGGTYSTLKVQPAELEDSGVYFCASSQDQASGRRSEQFFGPGTRLTVL.

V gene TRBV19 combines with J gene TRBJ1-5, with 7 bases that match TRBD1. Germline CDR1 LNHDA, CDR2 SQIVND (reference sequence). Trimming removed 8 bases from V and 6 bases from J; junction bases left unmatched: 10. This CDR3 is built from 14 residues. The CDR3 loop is CASGDREIGQPQHF. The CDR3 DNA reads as TGTGCCAGTGGTGACAGGGAGATTGGTCAGCCCCAGCATTTT.

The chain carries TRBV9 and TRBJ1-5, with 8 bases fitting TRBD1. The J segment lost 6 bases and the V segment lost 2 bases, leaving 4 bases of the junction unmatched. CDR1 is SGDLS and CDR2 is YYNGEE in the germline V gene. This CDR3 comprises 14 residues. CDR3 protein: CASSVLQGGQPQHF. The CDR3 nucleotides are TGTGCCAGCAGCGTTCTACAGGGGGGTCAGCCCCAGCATTTT.

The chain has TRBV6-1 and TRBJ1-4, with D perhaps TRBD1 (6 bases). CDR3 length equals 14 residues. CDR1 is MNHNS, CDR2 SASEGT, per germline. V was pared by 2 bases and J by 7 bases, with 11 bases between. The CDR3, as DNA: TGTGCCAGCAGTGAATCCCTAGGGGGTGAAAAACTGTTTTTT. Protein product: CASSESLGGEKLFF.

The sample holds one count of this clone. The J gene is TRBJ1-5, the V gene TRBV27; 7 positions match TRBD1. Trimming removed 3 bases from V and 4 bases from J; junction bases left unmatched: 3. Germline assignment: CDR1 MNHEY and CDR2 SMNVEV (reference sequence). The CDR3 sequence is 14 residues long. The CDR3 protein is CASSLGQSNQPQHF. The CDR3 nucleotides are TGTGCCAGCAGTTTGGGACAGTCTAATCAGCCCCAGCATTTT.

CDR3 in DNA: TGTGCCAGTAGTATAAGAGGCGGGAGTGGGGTCGGGGAGACCCAGTACTTC. Translated: CASSIRGGSGVGETQYF. The chain carries TRBV19 and TRBJ2-5; TRBD2 matches 7 bases. CDR1 is LNHDA, CDR2 SQIVND, per germline (reference sequence). Germline trimming cut 2 bases from V and 5 bases from J; bases unmatched to any gene: 14. The CDR3 runs 17 residues.

CDR3 nucleotides: TGTGCCAGCAGCACGACAGGGGCCTTTGAAGCTTTCTTT. Its translation is CASSTTGAFEAFF. The chain is built from TRBV5-6 and TRBJ1-1; 8 nucleotides line up with TRBD1. CDR1 and CDR2 (germline): SGHDT, YYEEEE. This CDR3 is built from 13 residues. Trimming removed 4 bases from V and 7 bases from J; junction bases left unmatched: 6.

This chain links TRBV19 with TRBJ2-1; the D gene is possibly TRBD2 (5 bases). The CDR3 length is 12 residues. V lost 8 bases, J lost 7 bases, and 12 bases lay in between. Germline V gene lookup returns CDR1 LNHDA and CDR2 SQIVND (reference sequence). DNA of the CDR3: TGTGCCAGTTCCGACTCGGGGAATGAGCAGTTCTTC. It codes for CASSDSGNEQFF.

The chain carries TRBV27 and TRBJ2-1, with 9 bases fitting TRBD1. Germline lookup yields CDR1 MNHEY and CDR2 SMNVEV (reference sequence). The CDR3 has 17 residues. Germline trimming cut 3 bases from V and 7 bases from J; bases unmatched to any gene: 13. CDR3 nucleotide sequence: TGTGCCAGCAGTTTCAAAGTAACGGGACAGGGAAAGAATGAGCAGTTCTTC. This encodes CASSFKVTGQGKNEQFF.

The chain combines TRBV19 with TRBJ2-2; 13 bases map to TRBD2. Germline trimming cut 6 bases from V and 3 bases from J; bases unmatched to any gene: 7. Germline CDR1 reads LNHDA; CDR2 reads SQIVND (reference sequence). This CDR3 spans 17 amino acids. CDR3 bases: TGTGCCAGTAGCCCGGGACTAGCGGGATTCGACACCGGGGAGCTGTTTTTT. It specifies CASSPGLAGFDTGELFF.